This T cell receptor (beta chain) is from a study of blood T cell repertoires in COVID-19. Study-level background: Donors in the United States, Italy and Spain gave samples during acute or convalescent COVID-19.

This CDR3 region has 15 residues. The V segment lost 1 base and the J segment 5 bases; nucleotides outside the gene matches: 6. The V gene's germline CDR1 is SGHAT and CDR2 FQNNGV. Methods used by the authors: Amplifying reference gene primers gave estimates of nucleated cell counts. Sequencing was performed with immunoSEQ multiplex PCR; in TCRdb, only in-frame clones are kept and a portion is missing. V, J and clone size derive from that table, while D and trimming were established from the DNA sequence. The data contain about 200,000 clones, 80% to 90% of them singletons. The origin of this receptor is a man in his thirties or forties who had recovered from COVID-19. This chain uses TRBV11-2 with TRBJ2-7, with 9 bases matching TRBD2. Input material: peripheral blood. The CDR3 DNA is TGTGCCAGCAGCTTAGGCGGGGGGGCCTACCACGAGCAGTACTTC. It encodes CASSLGGGAYHEQYF.